Below are 4 T cell receptor beta chains sequenced from a single sample in a study of T cell responses to AZD1222 COVID-19 vaccine. Profiling relied on immunoSEQ multiplex PCR, and the TCRdb table lists in-frame clones only, not all of them. The sample lists 150,000 to 200,000 clones, over 75% occurring once. Sequencing used peripheral blood, obtained 28 days after the second AZD1222 dose. These TCRs come from an adult who received the AZD1222 COVID-19 vaccine.

The chain couples TRBV5-3 to TRBJ1-1; D is possibly TRBD1 (5 bases). TRBV5-3 is reported as an ORF; its role is uncertain. The CDR3 sequence is 18 residues long. Trimming took 4 bases from V and 3 from J, leaving 25 bases between them. CDR3 in amino acids: CARSLTADQGPKYTEAFF. The CDR3 DNA sequence: TGTGCCAGAAGCCTTACAGCGGATCAGGGTCCTAAATACACTGAAGCTTTCTTT.

This sequence joins TRBV30 and TRBJ1-2; D unresolved. V gave up 0 bases and J gave up 7 bases, with 9 bases separating them. Germline V CDR1 and CDR2: GTSNPN, SVGIG (reference sequence). This CDR3 has 12 residues. DNA of the CDR3: TGTGCCTGGAGTGTACTTAGGCCTGGCTACACCTTC. Protein sequence: CAWSVLRPGYTF.

The gene calls are TRBV10-3 and TRBJ1-3; 7 positions agree with TRBD1. Germline V gene sequence: CDR1 ENHRY, CDR2 SYGVKD. This CDR3 region has 14 residues. V shed 4 bases and J 1 base; nucleotides not matched to a gene: 1. The CDR3 DNA follows: TGTGCCATCAGTGGGACAGGATCTGGAAACACCATATATTTT. As protein: CAISGTGSGNTIYF.

The chain uses TRBV7-2 and TRBJ1-2; no reliable D call. The germline V gene has CDR1 SGHTA and CDR2 FQGNSA. The V gene lost 3 bases and the J gene lost 2 bases, with 10 bases spanning the gap. The CDR3 is 14 amino acids. CDR3 DNA sequence: TGTGCCAGCAGCTTTATTGGAGGCAACTATGGCTACACCTTC. Its protein is CASSFIGGNYGYTF.